This TCR beta chain is from a study of shared clonotypes between healthy human individuals. Study-wide background: A couple of women and a few men aged 18 to 49 made up the donors. General study results and limits: Non-shared clonotypes showed lower generation probabilities than clonotypes common to all four donors.

Terminally differentiated effector memory CD45RA+ cells were excluded from the naive CD8 cells, which were CD45RO-negative and positively selected for CCR7. Germline values: CDR1 MNHEY, CDR2 SMNVEV (reference sequence). CDR3 length equals 15 residues. The V end lost 1 base, the J end lost 6 bases, and 15 bases lay between the germline ends. Each PCR replicate from the sorted subsets contained around 200 ng DNA, which is about 31,000 T cell genomes. Assay used: immunoSEQ multiplex PCR; TCRdb lists only in-frame clones, some missing. The data hold about 2.2 million clones, with about 93% observed a single time. On this clone itself: Antigen: not known.

The chain joins TRBV27 to TRBJ1-2, with D unresolved. Specimen: naive CD8+ T cells from PBMCs. The clonotype was recovered from a man aged 18-30 years in good health. Some clones in this sample may be carry-over from other donors' samples. The CDR3 protein is CASSLLPGVMDGYTF. The CDR3 bases are TGTGCCAGCAGTTTATTGCCGGGAGTTATGGATGGCTACACCTTC.